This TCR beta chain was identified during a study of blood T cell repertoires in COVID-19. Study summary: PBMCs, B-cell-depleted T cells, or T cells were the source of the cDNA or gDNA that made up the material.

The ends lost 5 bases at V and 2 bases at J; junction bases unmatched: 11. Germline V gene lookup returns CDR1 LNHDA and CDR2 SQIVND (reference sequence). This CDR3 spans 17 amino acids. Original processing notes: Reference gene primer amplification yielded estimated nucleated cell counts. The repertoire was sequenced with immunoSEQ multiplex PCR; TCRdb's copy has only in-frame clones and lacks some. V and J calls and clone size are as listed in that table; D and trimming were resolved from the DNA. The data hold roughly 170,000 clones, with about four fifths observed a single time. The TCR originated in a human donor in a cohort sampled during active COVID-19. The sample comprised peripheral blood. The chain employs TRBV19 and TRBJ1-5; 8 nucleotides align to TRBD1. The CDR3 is CASSFDSPGQGNQPQHF. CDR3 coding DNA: TGTGCCAGTAGTTTCGATTCTCCGGGACAGGGCAATCAGCCCCAGCATTTT.